Below, 19 T cell receptor beta chains from the same sample are listed, as sequenced in a study of T cells in localized non-small cell lung cancer. Produced via immunoSEQ multiplex PCR; TCRdb's table is partial and in-frame only. The table records about 17,000 clones, around 83% of them present only once. The specimen was peripheral blood, collected before any cancer treatment. These receptors came from a male donor aged 60 or older with stage III lung adenocarcinoma.

This clone has just one count. The CDR3: CASSSGPMAFF. The CDR3 DNA is TGTGCCAGTAGCTCAGGCCCAATGGCTTTCTTT. The V call is TRBV19, the J call TRBJ1-1; no clear D gene. Germline V gene data show CDR1 as LNHDA and CDR2 as SQIVND (reference sequence). The CDR3 is 11 residues long. V was cut by 6 bases and J by 11 bases, with 13 bases left in between.

This chain uses TRBV2 with TRBJ2-3, with 8 bases matching TRBD1. V was clipped by 4 bases and J by 3 bases; unmatched bases: 0. The CDR3 covers 13 residues. Germline-derived CDR1 and CDR2 are SNHLY and FYNNEI. The CDR3: CASSGQGTDTQYF. Here the CDR3 DNA reads TGTGCCAGCAGTGGACAGGGGACAGATACGCAGTATTTT.

This rearrangement joins TRBV29-1 to TRBJ1-3; no firm D call. The CDR3 has 15 residues. Germline V CDR1 and CDR2: SQVTM, ANQGSEA. V was clipped by 5 bases and J by 0 bases, with 14 bases between them. CDR3 residues: CSVYPGSSSGNTIYF. For the CDR3, the DNA is TGCAGCGTTTATCCAGGATCAAGCTCTGGAAACACCATATATTTT.

J is TRBJ2-3 and V is TRBV29-1; D unclear. CDR1 SQVTM and CDR2 ANQGSEA come from the germline V gene. This CDR3 is built from 15 residues. The V end was cut by 4 bases, the J end by 5 bases, with 19 bases between. The CDR3 sequence is CSVVVLRSPLDTQYF. DNA of the CDR3: TGCAGCGTTGTTGTCTTGCGCTCCCCGCTAGATACGCAGTATTTT.

J is TRBJ2-7 and V is TRBV4-1; possibly TRBD1 or TRBD2 for D (6 bases each). Trimming removed 0 bases at V and 2 bases at J, with 14 bases between. The length of the CDR3 is 16 residues. From germline, CDR1 is MGHRA and CDR2 YSYEKL. CDR3 amino acids: CASSQELGGRTYEQYF. CDR3 DNA sequence: TGCGCCAGCAGCCAAGAATTAGGGGGGCGGACCTACGAGCAGTACTTC.

V gene TRBV18 combines with J gene TRBJ1-4; 7 bases are a match to TRBD1. Germline V gene data show CDR1 as KGHSH and CDR2 as LQKENI. The CDR3 has 14 residues. Trimming at V came to 4 bases and at J to 6 bases, leaving 5 bases not matched to a gene. The CDR3 sequence is CASSRGTADEKLFF. The CDR3 nucleotides are TGTGCCAGCTCACGTGGGACAGCGGATGAAAAACTGTTTTTT.

V is TRBV19 and J is TRBJ2-1, with TRBD2 identical over 7 bases. V trimming: 2 bases; J trimming: 3 bases; junction bases outside the gene matches: 4. Germline CDR1 LNHDA, CDR2 SQIVND (reference sequence). The CDR3 loop spans 15 amino acids. CDR3 protein: CASSIKRGLYNEQFF. The CDR3 region has the DNA TGTGCCAGTAGTATAAAGCGGGGCCTCTACAATGAGCAGTTCTTC. Complete variable domain (other parts from reference TRBV19 and TRBJ2-1): DGGITQSPKYLFRKEGQNVTLSCEQNLNHDAMYWYRQDPGQGLRLIYYSQIVNDFQKGDIAEGYSVSREKKESFPLTVTSAQKNPTAFYLCASSIKRGLYNEQFFGPGTRLTVL.

The chain employs TRBV7-9 and TRBJ1-1; a weak D match, TRBD1 (5 bases). Trimming pared 1 base from V and 3 bases from J, leaving 12 bases between. Germline CDR1 reads SEHNR; CDR2 reads FQNEAQ (reference sequence). The CDR3 has 15 amino acids. The CDR3 loop is CASSLGPGRHTEAFF. For the CDR3, the DNA is TGTGCCAGCAGCTTAGGGCCAGGGAGGCACACTGAAGCTTTCTTT. Supplemented by reference TRBV7-9 and TRBJ1-1, the full variable domain reads DTGVSQNPRHKITKRGQNVTFRCDPISEHNRLYWYRQTLGQGPEFLTYFQNEAQLEKSRLLSDRFSAERPKGSFSTLEIQRTEQGDSAMYLCASSLGPGRHTEAFFGQGTRLTVV.

The chain carries TRBV6-6 and TRBJ2-2; 9 nucleotides line up with TRBD1. Germline V lookup: CDR1 MNHNY, CDR2 SVGAGI (reference sequence). This CDR3 has 16 residues. V lost 6 bases to trimming and J lost 5 bases; unmatched junction nucleotides: 10. In DNA form, the CDR3 reads TGTGCCAGCAGCAAATTGGGACAGGGAGGGACCGGGGAGCTGTTTTTT. It yields the protein CASSKLGQGGTGELFF.

V and J are TRBV5-1 and TRBJ2-3; D unresolved. V was cut by 1 base and J by 6 bases, with 9 bases left in between. This CDR3 has 13 residues. From germline, CDR1 is SGHRS and CDR2 YFSETQ. CDR3 sequence (DNA): TGCGCCAGCAGCTTGTTGGTGGCGGATACGCAGTATTTT. Its translation: CASSLLVADTQYF. Complete variable domain (other parts from reference TRBV5-1 and TRBJ2-3): KAGVTQTPRYLIKTRGQQVTLSCSPISGHRSVSWYQQTPGQGLQFLFEYFSETQRNKGNFPGRFSGRQFSNSRSEMNVSTLELGDSALYLCASSLLVADTQYFGPGTRLTVL.

The J gene is TRBJ1-4, the V gene TRBV27, with D perhaps matching TRBD1 (5 bases). The V gene lost 10 bases and the J gene lost 1 base, with 16 bases spanning the gap. Per germline, CDR1 MNHEY and CDR2 SMNVEV (reference sequence). There are 15 residues in the CDR3. CDR3 bases: TGTGCCACCCAGGGACGGCGGGGAACTAATGAAAAACTGTTTTTT. Protein product: CATQGRRGTNEKLFF.

The chain employs TRBV18 and TRBJ2-3, with D tentatively TRBD2 (6 bases). The V gene's germline CDR1 is KGHSH and CDR2 LQKENI. The V end was cut by 6 bases, the J end by 5 bases, with 12 bases between. The length of the CDR3 is 13 residues. The CDR3 sequence is CASSAGPVDTQYF. The CDR3 DNA is TGTGCCAGCTCTGCGGGGCCGGTAGATACGCAGTATTTT.

The chain is built from TRBV7-2 and TRBJ1-5; D might be TRBD1 (6 bases). Trimming pared 3 bases from V and 7 bases from J, leaving 13 bases between. Looked up from germline, CDR1 is SGHTA and CDR2 is FQGNSA. The CDR3 is 14 amino acids. The CDR3 here is CASSFGGAGQPQHF. The CDR3 DNA reads as TGTGCCAGCAGCTTCGGGGGGGCGGGACAGCCCCAGCATTTT.

The chain is built from TRBV6-5 and TRBJ1-6, with 7 bases identical to TRBD1. The CDR3 runs 13 residues. The germline V gene has CDR1 MNHEY and CDR2 SVGAGI. The junction had 4 bases not matched to a gene; V was cut back by 5 bases and J by 9 bases. DNA for the CDR3: TGTGCCAGCAGTGACAGGGCGGGTTCACCCCTCCACTTT. It encodes CASSDRAGSPLHF.

The chain has TRBV28 and TRBJ1-5; tentative D call: TRBD1 (5 bases). The germline V gene has CDR1 MDHEN and CDR2 SYDVKM. The V and J ends lost 6 bases and 1 base respectively, with 13 bases between them. CDR3 length: 15 amino acids. The CDR3 sequence is CASSPLWGSNQPQHF. In nucleotides, the CDR3 is TGTGCCAGCAGCCCTCTATGGGGGAGCAATCAGCCCCAGCATTTT.

The chain has TRBV6-1 and TRBJ1-2; TRBD1 might be the D (5 bases). Per the germline V gene, CDR1 is MNHNS and CDR2 is SASEGT. This CDR3 has 14 residues. With 7 bases removed from V and 8 bases from J, the gap between germline ends came to 20 bases. CDR3 in DNA: TGTGCCAGCACGTGGGGGGTGGGAGCTGACGGCTACACCTTC. Protein sequence: CASTWGVGADGYTF.

The J gene is TRBJ1-2, the V gene TRBV15; D is perhaps TRBD1 (6 bases). The V gene's germline CDR1 is LNHNV and CDR2 YYDKDF (reference sequence). V lost 0 bases, J lost 4 bases, and 15 bases lay in between. CDR3 size: 16 residues. Written as DNA, the CDR3 is TGTGCCACCAGCAGAGATGTCCAGGGGACCTCCTATGGCTACACCTTC. It encodes CATSRDVQGTSYGYTF.

J is TRBJ2-5 and V is TRBV6-1; TRBD1 aligns across 7 bases. V lost 10 bases, J lost 1 base, and 6 bases stayed unmatched. Germline V lookup: CDR1 MNHNS, CDR2 SASEGT. This CDR3 is 13 amino acids long. The CDR3 DNA sequence: TGTGCCATCGACAGGGCCCTCCAAGAGACCCAGTACTTC. Its protein product is CAIDRALQETQYF.

The chain recombines TRBV30 with TRBJ2-2; D is uncertain. The germline gives CDR1 GTSNPN, CDR2 SVGIG (reference sequence). The CDR3 loop spans 13 amino acids. Trimming cost V 3 bases and J 5 bases, with 10 bases left between them. The DNA of the CDR3 is TGTGCCTGGAGGGTACTGGGGACCGGGGAGCTGTTTTTT. It translates to CAWRVLGTGELFF.